This paragraph covers one T cell receptor beta chain sequence. Per the original methods: Amplification of reference gene primers was used by the study to estimate nucleated cell counts. The data were produced by immunoSEQ multiplex PCR, yet TCRdb's version contains in-frame clones alone and is incomplete. The D gene and trimming were derived from the DNA, and the V and J assignments and clone size from that table. The sample lists approximately 240,000 clones; over 80% were seen once. This specimen comes from a study of blood T cell repertoires in COVID-19. In the study overall: Collection of acute and convalescent COVID-19 samples took place in the United States, Italy and Spain. PBMCs, B-cell-depleted T cells, or T cells were the source of the cDNA or gDNA that made up the material.

The CDR3 length is 15 residues. The germline CDR1 and CDR2 sequences are SNHLY and FYNNEI. V trimming: 6 bases; J trimming: 11 bases; junction bases outside the gene matches: 16. The chain employs TRBV2 and TRBJ2-3; 8 bases agree with TRBD2. The origin of this receptor is a human donor in a cohort sampled during active COVID-19. The sample taken for sequencing was peripheral blood. The CDR3, as DNA: TGTGCCAGCAGCGGCGGTCTGATAGCGGGGTCTAAGCAGTATTTT. Translated: CASSGGLIAGSKQYF.